This TCR beta chain stems from a study of cytomegalovirus exposure and HLA in healthy donors (dated by TCRdb to 2017 to 2019). Background for the entire study: An earlier analysis of roughly 630 of the donors reported roughly 270 Gb of sequence data and roughly 100 million unique TCR beta sequences from some 180 million T cells. Every discovery cohort repertoire had been produced on one sequencing platform. A later genetic analysis used genome-wide SNP genotypes for about three fifths of the 666 donors, treating that subset as a discovery cohort. High-throughput TCR immunosequencing, statistical association of individual TCRs with disease status, and machine learning were combined to predict cytomegalovirus infection status. In the later analysis, no new phenotypic data were used to find candidate immune exposures; instead, reliance was placed on TCR beta sequences and their occurrence across donors. A separate validation cohort of roughly 130 different subjects was used in addition to the 666-subject first cohort. Because of strong linkage in the cohort, roughly five DR-DQ haplotypes were treated as single units for association and clustering. An early release that covered about 600 HLA-typed donors contained about 300 gigabases of sequencing data and approximately 85 million unique TCR sequences. A later analysis re-analyzed previously published TCR beta repertoires from 550 to 700 donors and added high-resolution HLA genotyping to study TCR occurrence patterns. The number of donors typed differed by locus, with roughly 620-630 for A, B, C, DRB1 and DQB1, roughly 520 for DQA1, 606 for DPA1, and under 490 for DPB1. An earlier analysis of 587 of the donors applied high-throughput TCR beta sequencing to assess whether each TCR beta V gene segment acted as functional or pseudogenic. The study aimed to test whether signatures of past pathogen exposure could be identified by cataloging public T cell receptors. Of the roughly 400 genotyped donors, 65% to 90% fell in the genetic ancestry cluster associated with self-reported Caucasian donors. Using immunosequencing, the study profiled T cell repertoires from fewer than 700 subjects and related those repertoires to cytomegalovirus serostatus. Donor age, sex, ethnicity and CMV serostatus were collected together with the repertoire data. Across some 400 genotyped donors of the cohort, an average of approximately 240,000 unique TCR beta nucleotide sequences per donor were sequenced, and 15% to 20% of those sequences were non-productive. HLA typing covered class I and class II loci at four-digit resolution.

Library prep was done by the immunoSEQ multiplex PCR assay. A mixture of 60 forward primers for TCR Vbeta segments and 13 reverse primers for TCR Jbeta segments was used in the multiplex PCR. The CDR3 region of rearranged TCR beta genes was amplified from genomic DNA with a multiplex PCR assay. The amplified TCR beta libraries were sequenced on the Illumina HiSeq System as 87-base-pair reads. The authors' pipeline ran thus. In a later analysis, 77 million or so unique TCR beta chains were counted across the roughly 670 repertoires, and about 10 million of these chains were shared by at least two donors. Raw reads were error-corrected and collapsed into unique sequences with a nearest-neighbor algorithm that merged closely related sequences to remove PCR and sequencing errors. V, D and J gene segments were assigned by aligning CDR3 sequences to IMGT reference sequences. Each retained sequence needed at least a six-nucleotide match to both a V gene segment and a J gene segment. Rearrangements were called productive when the CDR3 lacked stop codons and stayed in frame with V and J; all others were non-productive. Following IMGT convention, CDR3 was defined as the stretch from the second conserved V-encoded cysteine to the conserved J-encoded phenylalanine. The earlier analysis of about 560 of the donors excluded any sequence lacking an unambiguous match to a single V gene segment. In an earlier analysis of roughly 600 of the donors, a V segment was called functional when productive rearrangements were above 56.7%, and segregating when the standard deviation between donors exceeded 5%. A statistical classification framework was developed to diagnose cytomegalovirus status using the catalog of TCR beta chain sequences. In a later analysis, TCR nucleotide sequences were compared against IMGT/GENE-DB human TR gene sequences so that V and J genes could be assigned. The TCRdist pipeline was used in a later analysis to assign CDR3 sequences and most-parsimonious VDJ recombination scenarios. A later analysis defined each TCR beta chain by its CDR3 amino acid sequence plus V-gene family, and excluded reads lacking a unique V-gene family. A later analysis removed several hundred highly shared, low-generation-probability nucleotide sequences to deal with suspected cross-contamination and a sequencing artifact. In a later analysis, a clonal expansion index was calculated for each public chain from normalized within-repertoire ranks of inferred template counts. In a later analysis, generation probabilities were computed using a VDJ recombination model fitted to out-of-frame rearrangements, and the results were checked against IGoR. In a later analysis, hypergeometric tests were used to score TCR-TCR, TCR-HLA and TCR-CMV co-occurrence, with a repertoire-size bias correction applied to TCR pairs. To estimate false discovery rates, a later analysis permuted the HLA or CMV assignments 20 times. In a later analysis, co-occurring TCRs were grouped using DBSCAN, and TCRdist sequence similarity was added for clustering within HLA-allele-positive subsets. Co-occurrence clustering excluded repertoires with fewer than 30,000 or more than 120,000 public chains, plus five with anomalous nucleotide sharing. TCRdb retrieved this table from immuneACCESS and kept in-frame rearrangements only. Not all clones are present; in checked studies, unresolved V genes account for under half, and no reason is known for the remainder. From that table come the V and J calls and clone size; the DNA was used to work out D and trimming. This sample holds about 150,000 clones; roughly 80% were observed only once. Under 8.5% of the sample rests with the top ten.

The CDR3 has 14 amino acids, counting the end cysteine and phenylalanine. The entry retains the CDR3 DNA only, 42 bases that are in frame from base 1. CDR1 and CDR2 were assigned from the germline V gene as SGHRS and YFSETQ. V is cut back by 4 bases and J by 5 bases, with 4 bases in the junction unmatched. The cohort was made up of hundreds of healthy bone marrow donors. At the time of sampling, all cohort members were nominally healthy, though unrecorded immune exposures were likely present. The donor tested CMV seropositive and was one of the 289 seropositive cohort members. A peripheral blood sample was collected from each donor, and TCR beta sequencing was performed on peripheral blood mononuclear cells. The Qiagen DNeasy Blood Extraction Kit was used to extract genomic DNA from the blood cell samples. What the authors observed across the whole study: Because the 87-base-pair reads could not distinguish some IMGT-functional V segments, including TRBV6-2 and TRBV6-3, those segments were excluded. CMV serostatus was the only immune exposure information available for the cohort. Linkage disequilibrium might explain the correlated functional status among segregating V segments, but an unknown experimental factor could not be excluded. In this cohort, only TCR beta chains were sequenced, and detectable features were limited by the absence of alpha or paired-chain data. In a later genetic analysis, fewer N-insertions in productive TCRs were reported among donors in an Asian-associated ancestry cluster than the roughly 700-donor mean. A cluster of highly shared sequence variants was judged likely to be a technical artifact of the sequencing pipeline. Most CMV-associated TCR beta chains appeared to be HLA-restricted in a later analysis, and the HLA associations seemed to be driven largely by CMV exposure. Because counts were too low, some 17 rarely observed V segments, including chromosome 9 orphons, were excluded from the earlier analysis of 587 of the donors. The authors suggested that the approach could potentially be generalized to other disease states and immunological phenotypes. In a later analysis, around 17,000 TCR beta sequences were associated with specific HLA alleles at a false discovery rate of 0.05. A later analysis found that HLA-associated TCR beta chains were more clonally expanded and had lower generation probabilities than equally common non-associated chains. The classifier was reported to diagnose cytomegalovirus status with high specificity and sensitivity in both the original cohort and the validation cohort. A later analysis found that TCR association rates varied across HLA loci, with DRB1 alleles showing the most associated TCRs and HLA-C alleles the fewest. The study listed 150 to 200 TCR beta chains as associated with cytomegalovirus. When HLA alleles, especially DR and DQ, strongly co-occurred, attributing TCR associations to individual alleles was difficult. A few of the identified cytomegalovirus-associated TCR beta chains were confirmed in vitro to be specific for cytomegalovirus antigens. A further reported finding was that TCR beta sequences accurately predicted the HLA-A and HLA-B alleles for most subjects in the first cohort. A later analysis reported that several top co-occurrence clusters appeared linked to parvovirus B19, influenza, CMV and Epstein-Barr virus. Most TCR sequences were seen in very few donors, while some public TCRs were found in many individuals. Because HLA typing was missing for some donors at each locus, association tests included only the typed subset. An earlier analysis of approximately 600 of the donors showed that most TCR beta V segments appeared in productive rearrangements either about 90% or about 30% of the time, which broadly matched IMGT annotations. Roughly uniform sequencing depth across donors was assumed in presence/absence analyses, although this assumption may not hold. In a later genetic analysis, a missense DCLRE1C variant was associated with V-gene and J-gene trimming of TCR beta chains, and the association was replicated in an independent cohort.

A remark on this clone: Its antigen specificity is not known. Per-nucleotide qualities are absent, and no much larger clonotype sits a single base away.

What was sequenced was PBMCs. The clonotype originates from a woman between 50 and 59 years old in good health and CMV-seropositive. This chain is built from TRBV5-1 and TRBJ2-4; 9 central nucleotides agree with TRBD1. Here the CDR3 is given as CASSLRTGENIQYF. The DNA reads TGCGCCAGCAGCCTCCGGACAGGGGAAAACATTCAGTACTTC.